A selection of T cell receptor beta chains follows, all from one sample in a study of T cell repertoires in ileal Crohn's disease. Sequencing was performed with immunoSEQ multiplex PCR; in TCRdb, only in-frame clones are kept and a portion is missing. The table includes about 10,000 clones, 78% detected once. The sequenced sample consisted of ileal tissue. All receptors derive from an adult with Crohn's disease. Each CDR3 is given with its conserved first and last residue. A D gene is named only where the DNA matches it firmly. Some rows have no size entry. The others give once, few or many, or a class for an expanded clone.

v_gene	d_gene	abundance	j_gene	CDR3nt	CDR3aa
TRBV30	TRBD2	.	TRBJ2-3	TGTGCCTGGAGTGGACGACTAAGCGGGAACCATTTTTCAGATACGCAGTATTTT	CAWSGRLSGNHFSDTQYF
TRBV7-9	TRBD1	.	TRBJ2-4	TGTGCCAGCAGCTTGCTGGACAGGGCCGCCAAAAACATTCAGTACTTC	CASSLLDRAAKNIQYF
TRBV15	.	.	TRBJ1-6	TGTGCCACCAGCAATCTCGGTAATTCACCCCTCCACTTT	CATSNLGNSPLHF
TRBV6-6	TRBD1	.	TRBJ2-7	TGTGCCAGCAGTTCGGACAGGCTCTACGAGCAGTACTTC	CASSSDRLYEQYF
TRBV7-2	TRBD1	.	TRBJ2-1	TGTGCCAGCAGCTTAGGGGGGACAGGGGGTGCAGTGCGGGAGCAGTTCTTC	CASSLGGTGGAVREQFF
TRBV2	.	.	TRBJ2-1	TGTGCCAGCAGTGTCGGACAGTACAATGAGCAGTTCTTC	CASSVGQYNEQFF
TRBV4-1	TRBD2	.	TRBJ2-7	TGCGCCAGCAGCTATGTAGCGGGAGGGCCCTACGAGCAGTACTTC	CASSYVAGGPYEQYF
TRBV28	.	.	TRBJ2-7	TGTGCCAGCAGTTTCCCCCGCCGGGAGACCTACGAGCAGTACTTC	CASSFPRRETYEQYF
TRBV5-1	TRBD1	few	TRBJ1-3	TGCGCCAGCAGCTTGGAGGGGGCCTCTGGAAACACCATATATTTT	CASSLEGASGNTIYF
TRBV2	TRBD2	.	TRBJ2-3	TGTGCCAGCAGGAGTCAGAGCGGGATCATCACAGATACGCAGTATTTT	CASRSQSGIITDTQYF
TRBV7-8	TRBD1	few	TRBJ1-4	TGTGCCAGCAGCCACCTGGGACAGGGTGGCGAAAAACTGTTTTTT	CASSHLGQGGEKLFF
TRBV27	TRBD2	.	TRBJ2-1	TGTGCCAGCAGTATTATAGCGGGGGGTCGGCACAATGAGCAGTTCTTC	CASSIIAGGRHNEQFF
TRBV27	.	.	TRBJ2-1	TGTGCCAGCAGACAGGGTACCTACAATGAGCAGTTCTTC	CASRQGTYNEQFF
TRBV2	.	few	TRBJ2-2	TGTGCCAGAGAAGCCCCGAACACCGGGGAGCTGTTTTTT	CAREAPNTGELFF
TRBV2	.	.	TRBJ1-1	TGTGCCAGCAGTGAAGGCCACAGCCAGGAAGCTTTCTTT	CASSEGHSQEAFF
TRBV18	TRBD2	.	TRBJ2-3	TGTGCCAGCTCACCGATAGCGGGAGGCCCTACAGATACGCAGTATTTT	CASSPIAGGPTDTQYF
TRBV7-2	TRBD1	once	TRBJ2-4	TGTGCCAGCAGCGACGGAGACAGGGCCCGGTACTTC	CASSDGDRARYF
TRBV27	.	.	TRBJ2-3	TGTGCCAGCAGTTTATCCGGGACTAGCACAGATACGCAGTATTTT	CASSLSGTSTDTQYF